This TCR beta chain was obtained from a study of Ad26.COV2.S vaccination and SARS-CoV-2 variants. Overall study findings and caveats: Following vaccination, spike-specific CD8+ and CD4+ T cell responses reportedly exhibited substantial breadth.

As for treatment: roughly 18 received Ad26.COV2.S at low or high dose, single or two shots; 5 received placebo; per-sample allocation not given. Specimens were obtained on day 63 following the first vaccine or placebo injection. An Ad26 vector expressing Wuhan-strain SARS-CoV-2 spike served as the vaccine. Only in-frame clones appear in the TCRdb table, and some are missing; sequencing was by immunoSEQ multiplex PCR. The sample has approximately 300,000 clones, around 83% seen once. The CDR3 sequence is 16 residues long. Germline-derived CDR1 and CDR2 are SGHTS and YDEGEE. V dropped 4 bases and J dropped 3; count of bases not matched to a gene: 10. With respect to this clone: Its antigen is unidentified.

The chain joins TRBV5-8 to TRBJ2-3; the match to TRBD1 covers 8 bases. The receptor was isolated from a person aged 18-65 years who received the Ad26.COV2.S COVID-19 vaccine or a placebo. Sequencing used peripheral blood, obtained in a trial of Ad26.COV2.S vaccine versus placebo. The CDR3 DNA follows: TGTGCCAGCAGCCCCCGAGGACAGGGCTGGACAGATACGCAGTATTTT. Its translation: CASSPRGQGWTDTQYF.